The 7 T cell receptor beta chains below all came from one sample that was sequenced in a study of human T cells and chemical hapten exposure. TCRdb recomputed calls from the RACE reads with MiXCR, one row per CDR3 protein. The table records about 380,000 distinct CDR3 sequences, over 6% of them present only once. The time point here: patch test 2, 6 weeks after DPC sensitization. Described treatment: therapeutic diphenylcyclopropenone sensitization with weekly scalp DPC. The source material was whole blood, sampled in connection with sensitization to the hapten diphenylcyclopropenone (DPC). The source of these receptors is a woman between 18 and 29 years old with alopecia areata. Some clones in this sample may be carry-over from other donors' samples.

This clonotype was seen many times. The rearrangement joins TRBV10-3 to TRBJ1-1; D gene uncertain. Germline CDR1 ENHRY, CDR2 SYGVKD. V dropped 0 bases and J dropped 6 bases, with 14 bases sitting between them. The CDR3 runs 15 residues. The CDR3 spells CAISESPGADAEAFF. CDR3 nucleotide sequence: TGTGCCATCAGTGAGTCTCCAGGAGCAGACGCTGAAGCTTTCTTT.

This clonotype was counted at least ten times. This chain joins TRBV29-1 and TRBJ1-1; D not certain. The CDR3 is made up of 15 amino acids. Germline CDR1 reads SQVTM; CDR2 reads ANQGSEA. Trimming removed 0 bases from V and 1 base from J, with 12 bases in between. This CDR3 is CSVEEMPGSNTEAFF. The CDR3 DNA follows: TGCAGCGTTGAAGAAATGCCCGGATCGAACACTGAAGCTTTCTTT. The full variable domain, its missing parts supplied by reference TRBV29-1 and TRBJ1-1, is SAVISQKPSRDICQRGTSLTIQCQVDSQVTMMFWYRQQPGQSLTLIATANQGSEATYESGFVIDKFPISRPNLTFSTLTVSNMSPEDSSIYLCSVEEMPGSNTEAFFGQGTRLTVV.

This clonotype showed up just a few times. This sequence joins TRBV6-2 or TRBV6-3 and TRBJ1-1; no reliable D call. Per the germline V gene, CDR1 is MNHEY and CDR2 is SVGEGT. The CDR3 has 16 amino acids. The ends were cut back, 5 bases at V and 3 bases at J, with 19 bases in the middle. The CDR3 DNA reads as TGTGCCAGCAGTCCCCTGCCCGTCAGCGCGTACACTGAAGCTTTCTTT. Protein sequence: CASSPLPVSAYTEAFF.

The chain recombines TRBV6-5 with TRBJ2-3; TRBD2 might be the D (5 bases). The CDR3 sequence is 14 residues long. Germline values: CDR1 MNHEY, CDR2 SVGAGI. Trimming pared 4 bases from V and 6 bases from J, leaving 14 bases between. The CDR3 loop is CASSFDYSGDTQYF. For the CDR3, the DNA is TGTGCCAGCAGTTTCGACTACTCTGGTGATACGCAGTATTTT.

This chain links TRBV27 with TRBJ2-3; 11 bases align to TRBD2. The V segment lost 5 bases and the J segment 0 bases; nucleotides outside the gene matches: 10. Looked up from germline, CDR1 is MNHEY and CDR2 is SMNVEV (reference sequence). The CDR3 has 18 amino acids. DNA of the CDR3: TGTGCCAGCAGTACCGAGGCTAGCGGGGGGCCTAGCACAGATACGCAGTATTTT. Translating gives CASSTEASGGPSTDTQYF.

J is TRBJ2-1 and V is TRBV6-5; 9 bases agree with TRBD1. The CDR3 spans 20 residues. After removal of 2 bases from V and 6 bases from J, the junction contained 20 bases not matched to a gene. Germline CDR1 is MNHEY and CDR2 is SVGAGI. The CDR3 DNA reads TGTGCCAGCAGTTACACAGATCCTGGGACAGGGAGGGAATTAGGCAATGAGCAGTTCTTC. It codes for CASSYTDPGTGRELGNEQFF.

The chain combines TRBV7-2 with TRBJ2-7; D is perhaps TRBD2 (6 bases). V was shortened by 2 bases and J by 2 bases, with 10 bases between the two germline ends. The CDR3 runs 14 residues. Per germline, CDR1 SGHTA and CDR2 FQGNSA. The CDR3 loop is CASSLIAAPYEQYF. DNA of the CDR3: TGTGCCAGCAGCTTAATAGCGGCCCCCTACGAGCAGTACTTC.